The rows below give T cell receptor beta chains drawn from one sample of a study of T cells in Graves' hyperthyroidism and ophthalmopathy. TCRdb fed the multiplex PCR reads into MiXCR, producing one record per CDR3 protein. The sample yields around 450,000 distinct CDR3 sequences, approximately 14% seen once. Sequencing was performed on blood. The receptors stem from a young woman with Graves' hyperthyroidism. CDR3s include the opening cysteine and the closing phenylalanine or tryptophan. D genes are given only for firm matches. Size tells how often a clone was seen (once, few, many) or the class of an expanded clone, and some rows leave it out.

D	size	V	J	DNA	CDR3
.	many	TRBV5-1	TRBJ1-1	TGCGCCAGCAGCTTGGGCGGCTGGGGATGGGACACTGAAGCTTTCTTT	CASSLGGWGWDTEAFF
.	many	TRBV20-1	TRBJ2-5	TGCAGTGCCAGAGGGGGGGGGGCTGCGGAGACCCAGTACTTC	CSARGGGAAETQYF
.	many	TRBV20-1	TRBJ2-1	TGCAGTGCGGTCCCAAGCGGAGTTACCTACAATGAGCAGTTCTTC	CSAVPSGVTYNEQFF
.	once	TRBV20-1	TRBJ2-5	TGCAGTGCTAGAGATTATAAAGAGACCCAGTACTTC	CSARDYKETQYF
TRBD1	.	TRBV27	TRBJ2-2	TGTGCCAGCAGTTCAGGGGGTTTCACCGGGGAGCTGTTTTTT	CASSSGGFTGELFF
.	few	TRBV12-3/TRBV12-4	TRBJ2-3	TGTGCCAGCAGTTTTGGGGCGGCAGGGGTGCCGTATTTT	CASSFGAAGVPYF
TRBD2	.	TRBV28	TRBJ2-3	TGTGCCAGCAGTTTATGGGGGACTAGCGGGATCGCAGATACGCAGTATTTT	CASSLWGTSGIADTQYF
.	.	TRBV3-1	TRBJ1-3	TGTGCCAGCAGCCAAGATTGGAGGGCCGACTCTGGAAACACCATATATTTT	CASSQDWRADSGNTIYF
.	.	TRBV28	TRBJ2-7	TGTGCCAGCAGTTTCCGGCTAAGTCACTACGAGCAGTACTTC	CASSFRLSHYEQYF
.	few	TRBV6-1	TRBJ1-1	TGTGCCAGCAGTGATCGACAGTTCACTGAAGCTTTCTTT	CASSDRQFTEAFF
.	.	TRBV20-1	TRBJ2-5	TGCAGTGCTAGAGACCTTTCCCCCGACCCGGCGTACCAAGAGACCCAGTACTTC	CSARDLSPDPAYQETQYF
.	many	TRBV30	TRBJ2-7	TGTGCCTGGAGTGTCCGAGCGGGTGTGTCCTACGAGCAGTACTTC	CAWSVRAGVSYEQYF
.	many	TRBV20-1	TRBJ2-5	TGCAGTGCTAGAGCCCCGGACTACCAAGAGACCCAGTACTTC	CSARAPDYQETQYF
TRBD2	.	TRBV9	TRBJ2-3	TGTGCCAGCAGCCCGGGGGGTGGACTAGCGGGTTCAGATACGCAGTATTTT	CASSPGGGLAGSDTQYF
TRBD1	few	TRBV19	TRBJ2-3	TGTGCCAGTAGTGAGGGGGCTCGGGTTGATACGCAGTATTTT	CASSEGARVDTQYF
TRBD1	many	TRBV30	TRBJ2-1	TGTGCCTGGAGGGCCGGGACAGGGAATCGCTCCTACAATGAGCAGTTCTTC	CAWRAGTGNRSYNEQFF
.	.	TRBV2	TRBJ2-7	TGTGCCAGCAAGGTCTTGGGAAACGAGCAGTACTTC	CASKVLGNEQYF
.	many	TRBV20-1	TRBJ1-1	TGCAGTGCTAGGGGCGGGGCTGAAGCTTTCTTT	CSARGGAEAFF
TRBD2	many	TRBV11-1	TRBJ2-7	TGTGCCAGCAGCTTGCGGACTAGCGGGAGACGATCCTACGAGCAGTACTTC	CASSLRTSGRRSYEQYF
TRBD2	.	TRBV20-1	TRBJ2-5	TGCAGTGCTTGGACTAGCGGGAGAGTCCAAGAGACCCAGTACTTC	CSAWTSGRVQETQYF
TRBD1	few	TRBV19	TRBJ1-6	TGTGCCAGTAGTACCCGGACAGGGGGCGACGTTGAGACCCTCCACTTT	CASSTRTGGDVETLHF
.	many	TRBV12-3/TRBV12-4	TRBJ2-1	TGTGCCAGCAGCCTTACAGGGATTGGTGACAATGAGCAGTTCTTC	CASSLTGIGDNEQFF
.	.	TRBV7-2	TRBJ1-2	TGTGCCAGCAGCTTAATGATTCGCTACACCTTC	CASSLMIRYTF
.	many	TRBV18	TRBJ2-4	TGTGCCAGCTCACCACCGGGAGCAGGGCCCATTCAGTACTTC	CASSPPGAGPIQYF
TRBD1	many	TRBV20-1	TRBJ1-1	TGCAGTGCCAAGCAGGGGGCTGGAAACACTGAAGCTTTCTTT	CSAKQGAGNTEAFF